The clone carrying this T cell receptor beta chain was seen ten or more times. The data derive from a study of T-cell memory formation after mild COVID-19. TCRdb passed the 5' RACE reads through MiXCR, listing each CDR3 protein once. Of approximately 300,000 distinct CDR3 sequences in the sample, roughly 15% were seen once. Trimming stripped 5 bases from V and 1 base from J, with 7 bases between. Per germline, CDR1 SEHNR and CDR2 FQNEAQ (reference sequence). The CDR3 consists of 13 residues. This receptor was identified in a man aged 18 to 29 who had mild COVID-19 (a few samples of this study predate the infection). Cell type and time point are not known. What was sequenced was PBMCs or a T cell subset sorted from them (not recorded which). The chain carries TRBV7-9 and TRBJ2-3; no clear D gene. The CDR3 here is CASSDQGTDTQYF. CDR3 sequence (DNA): TGTGCCAGCAGCGACCAGGGCACAGATACGCAGTATTTT.